The 18 T cell receptor beta chains given below trace back to one sample, sequenced in a study of OX40 agonist ivuxolimab in advanced cancers. Clones were read by immunoSEQ multiplex PCR, and TCRdb kept only the in-frame ones, dropping some. The sample includes about 93,000 clones, 92% seen only once; the top ten take 0.5% to 0.65%. The sample consisted of CD4+ or CD8+ T cells sorted from blood, taken in a trial of the OX40 agonist ivuxolimab. The receptors here all came from an adult with an advanced solid tumor such as melanoma, head and neck, liver or kidney cancer.

The chain recombines TRBV6-4 with TRBJ2-7, with 9 bases matching TRBD1. CDR1 is MRHNA and CDR2 is SNTAGT in the germline V gene. The CDR3 contains 14 residues. V lost 7 bases and J lost 6; bases outside the gene matches: 10. CDR3 protein: CASTTGTGSLEQYF. The CDR3 coding sequence is TGTGCCAGCACTACCGGGACAGGGAGTCTCGAGCAGTACTTC.

This clone showed up just a few times. The rearrangement uses TRBV19 and TRBJ2-7; D may match TRBD1 or TRBD2 (5 bases each). The CDR3 is 16 residues long. Germline V gene sequence: CDR1 LNHDA, CDR2 SQIVND (reference sequence). V lost 4 bases, J lost 1 base, and 17 bases lay in between. The chain's CDR3 is CASSTPDRGASYEQYF. As DNA, the CDR3 is TGTGCCAGTAGTACCCCCGACCGAGGGGCATCCTACGAGCAGTACTTC.

The V and J genes are TRBV19 and TRBJ2-5; 10 bases are shared with TRBD2. This CDR3 region has 13 residues. The junction had 4 bases not matched to a gene; V was cut back by 6 bases and J by 6 bases. Germline assignment: CDR1 LNHDA and CDR2 SQIVND (reference sequence). CDR3 nucleotide sequence: TGTGCCAGTAGCCTACTAGCGGGACAGACCCAGTACTTC. This sequence encodes CASSLLAGQTQYF.

The V gene is TRBV9, the J gene TRBJ2-2; tentative D call: TRBD1 (7 bases). CDR3 size: 18 residues. Per germline, CDR1 SGDLS and CDR2 YYNGEE. The V gene lost 3 bases and the J gene lost 6 bases, with 24 bases spanning the gap. CDR3 sequence (DNA): TGTGCCAGCAGCGCCAAAGGAGGGGACAGCCGTACACCCGGGGAGCTGTTTTTT. Protein: CASSAKGGDSRTPGELFF.

In its sample, this clone was seen a few times. The rearrangement uses TRBV4-1 and TRBJ1-4; a weak D match, TRBD1 (6 bases). The germline V and J ends were trimmed by 2 bases and 7 bases, with 11 bases remaining between them. CDR1 and CDR2 from the germline V gene are MGHRA and YSYEKL. This CDR3 region has 14 residues. The DNA for the CDR3 is TGCGCCAGCAGCCAACGAGGGGGAGTTGAAAAACTGTTTTTT. It codes for CASSQRGGVEKLFF.

The rearrangement uses TRBV10-1 and TRBJ2-3, with D perhaps matching TRBD1 or TRBD2 (5 bases each). The CDR3 has 15 amino acids. Deletions cut 3 bases from V and 0 bases from J, with 10 bases between. CDR1 is WNHNN, CDR2 SYGVQD, per germline (reference sequence). The CDR3 loop reads CASSDRDGSTDTQYF. Here the CDR3 DNA reads TGCGCCAGCAGTGATAGGGACGGTAGCACAGATACGCAGTATTTT.

The rearrangement joins TRBV19 to TRBJ1-1, with D perhaps TRBD1 (5 bases). Germline lookup yields CDR1 LNHDA and CDR2 SQIVND (reference sequence). The CDR3 is made up of 12 amino acids. The V end was cut by 1 base, the J end by 10 bases, with 10 bases between. CDR3 sequence: CASSIGEGRAFF. For the CDR3, the DNA is TGTGCCAGTAGTATAGGCGAGGGGAGAGCTTTCTTT.

J is TRBJ2-7 and V is TRBV6-4, with 11 bases identical to TRBD1. Germline trimming cut 7 bases from V and 0 bases from J; bases unmatched to any gene: 5. The germline gives CDR1 MRHNA, CDR2 SNTAGT. The CDR3 is 15 amino acids. In nucleotides, the CDR3 is TGTGCCAGCATCCCTGGACAGGGGGCCTCCTACGAGCAGTACTTC. The encoded protein is CASIPGQGASYEQYF.

The chain is built from TRBV11-3 and TRBJ2-5, with 12 bases aligning to TRBD2. The germline V gene encodes CDR1 SGHNT and CDR2 YENEEA. The CDR3 totals 19 residues. With 0 bases clipped from V and 5 bases from J, the junction kept 13 bases outside the gene matches. CDR3 coding DNA: TGTGCCAGCAGCTTAGATCGTCTAGCGGGAGGGCCTCTCGGGGAGACCCAGTACTTC. Translation gives CASSLDRLAGGPLGETQYF.

This clone was counted once. The V and J genes are TRBV6-6 and TRBJ2-7; D gene unclear. Trimming pared 6 bases from V and 2 bases from J, leaving 5 bases between. Germline V lookup: CDR1 MNHNY, CDR2 SVGAGI (reference sequence). The CDR3 runs to 11 residues. The CDR3, as DNA: TGTGCCAGCAGCCTACCCTACGAGCAGTACTTC. This translates into CASSLPYEQYF.

The chain is built from TRBV6-6 and TRBJ1-5, with D unresolved. This CDR3 has 14 residues. Trimming removed 5 bases from V and 5 bases from J, with 13 bases in between. Looked up from germline, CDR1 is MNHNY and CDR2 is SVGAGI (reference sequence). CDR3 sequence reads: CASSPGRNHQPQHF. CDR3 nucleotides: TGTGCCAGCAGTCCAGGACGGAACCATCAGCCCCAGCATTTT.

A single count supports this clone. The chain couples TRBV7-3 to TRBJ2-1; possibly TRBD2 for D (6 bases). V gave up 2 bases and J gave up 4 bases, with 12 bases separating them. The CDR3 runs to 15 residues. In germline, CDR1 is SGHTA, CDR2 FQGTGA. CDR3 sequence: CASSLHAGSYNEQFF. The CDR3 DNA follows: TGTGCCAGCAGCTTACATGCGGGGTCATACAATGAGCAGTTCTTC.

As concerns this clone: Other DNA variants within this sample encode the same CDR3. This sequence joins TRBV29-1 and TRBJ2-3; D not resolved. Trimming removed 4 bases at V and 1 base at J, with 3 bases between. Per the germline V gene, CDR1 is SQVTM and CDR2 is ANQGSEA. The CDR3 length is 11 residues. The CDR3 DNA reads TGCAGCGTTGGGGGCACAGATACGCAGTATTTT. Translation: CSVGGTDTQYF.

The chain uses TRBV6-5 and TRBJ2-5, with D perhaps matching TRBD2 (5 bases). The V gene's germline CDR1 is MNHEY and CDR2 SVGAGI. Between the trimmed V and J ends, which lost 5 bases and 5 bases, there was a span of 12 bases. The CDR3 spans 13 residues. CDR3 region: CASSEGLRETQYF. The CDR3 coding sequence is TGTGCCAGCAGTGAAGGACTCAGGGAGACCCAGTACTTC.

The rearrangement joins TRBV5-1 to TRBJ2-7; D gene ambiguous. Trimming shortened V by 4 bases and J by 3 bases, and 14 bases separated the two germline ends. This CDR3 contains 14 residues. The germline gives CDR1 SGHRS, CDR2 YFSETQ. In DNA form, the CDR3 reads TGCGCCAGCAGCCCTGGGATTTCTCTCTACGAGCAGTACTTC. Encoded protein: CASSPGISLYEQYF.

The CDR3 nucleotides are TGCGCCAGCAGCCAAGACCCGGGGGGAATTAACTATGGCTACACCTTC. Its translation: CASSQDPGGINYGYTF. V gene TRBV4-1 combines with J gene TRBJ1-2; the D gene is possibly TRBD1 (5 bases). Germline V gives CDR1 MGHRA, CDR2 YSYEKL. This CDR3 contains 16 residues. V gave up 0 bases and J gave up 1 base, with 12 bases separating them.

About this clone: Additional DNA sequences in this sample encode the identical CDR3. V and J are TRBV5-1 and TRBJ2-2, with D tentatively TRBD2 (5 bases). The CDR3 extends over 15 amino acids. The ends were cut back, 0 bases at V and 5 bases at J, with 11 bases in the middle. Germline assignment: CDR1 SGHRS and CDR2 YFSETQ. The CDR3 region is CASSLGGSDTGELFF. Written as DNA, the CDR3 is TGCGCCAGCAGCTTGGGAGGGAGTGATACCGGGGAGCTGTTTTTT.

J is TRBJ1-2 and V is TRBV4-2; the D is unclear. The germline V gene encodes CDR1 LGHNA and CDR2 YNFKEQ. This CDR3 is 15 amino acids long. Between the trimmed V and J ends, which lost 0 bases and 0 bases, there was a span of 8 bases. The CDR3 DNA reads as TGTGCCAGCAGCCAAGATTTAACAACTAACTATGGCTACACCTTC. Its protein product is CASSQDLTTNYGYTF.